This T cell receptor (beta chain) was profiled in a study of T cell responses to AZD1222 COVID-19 vaccine. The CDR3 is made up of 13 amino acids. V lost 7 bases, J lost 7 bases, and 13 bases lay in between. The table came from immunoSEQ multiplex PCR; TCRdb's copy has only in-frame clones and leaves some out. The repertoire includes approximately 89,000 clones, roughly 94% of them detected once, and more than 4.5% sits in the top ten. The rearrangement uses TRBV12-3 or TRBV12-4 and TRBJ1-4; no clear D. The sequencing here drew on peripheral blood, taken on day 0 of AZD1222 vaccination. The sequence derives from an adult in good health. CDR3 protein: CASTQHTGEKLFF. As DNA, the CDR3 is TGTGCCAGCACTCAACATACCGGTGAAAAACTGTTTTTT.